This T cell receptor (beta chain) is drawn from a study of cytomegalovirus exposure and HLA in healthy donors. Points from the study as a whole: Cytomegalovirus status, reportedly, was diagnosed with high specificity and sensitivity by the classifier.

The CDR3 runs 13 residues. Germline V gives CDR1 SQVTM, CDR2 ANQGSEA. Trimming removed 4 bases from V and 4 bases from J, with 11 bases in between. Healthy bone marrow donors made up the cohort. Turning to this clone: Its antigen is as yet unknown.

The study ran its PCR with 60 Vbeta and 13 Jbeta primers. The assay was immunoSEQ multiplex PCR, and TCRdb's table has in-frame clones only and misses some. The sample consists of 150,000 to 200,000 clones, 79% of them appearing once. The chain is built from TRBV29-1 and TRBJ2-1; D remains unclear. The receptor's source is a woman aged 45 to 65 in good health and CMV-seronegative. Material: PBMCs. CDR3 region: CSVAGMSYNEQFF. The CDR3 bases are TGCAGCGTTGCAGGAATGAGTTACAATGAGCAGTTCTTC.